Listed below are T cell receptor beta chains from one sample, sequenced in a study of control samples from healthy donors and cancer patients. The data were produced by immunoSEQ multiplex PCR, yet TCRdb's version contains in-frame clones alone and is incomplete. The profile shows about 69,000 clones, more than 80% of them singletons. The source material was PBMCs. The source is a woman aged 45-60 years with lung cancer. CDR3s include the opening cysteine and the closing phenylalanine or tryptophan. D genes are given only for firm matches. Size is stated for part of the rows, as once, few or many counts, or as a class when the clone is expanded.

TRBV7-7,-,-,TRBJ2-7,CASSSPPGYEQYF,TGTGCCAGCAGCTCCCCGCCCGGCTACGAGCAGTACTTC
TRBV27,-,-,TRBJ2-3,CASSPGIADTQYF,TGTGCCAGCAGTCCCGGGATAGCAGATACGCAGTATTTT
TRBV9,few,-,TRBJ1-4,CASSVGSGAMVNEKLFF,TGTGCCAGCAGCGTAGGGTCAGGGGCGATGGTTAATGAAAAACTGTTTTTT
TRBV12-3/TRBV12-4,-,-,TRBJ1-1,CASVGVMNTEAFF,TGTGCCAGCGTGGGCGTCATGAACACTGAAGCTTTCTTT
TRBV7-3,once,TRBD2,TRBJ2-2,CASSFGDSGGTGELFF,TGTGCCAGCAGCTTCGGTGATAGCGGGGGCACCGGGGAGCTGTTTTTT
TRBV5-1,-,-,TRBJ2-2,CASSMRTGPGELFF,TGCGCCAGCAGCATGAGGACCGGTCCCGGGGAGCTGTTTTTT
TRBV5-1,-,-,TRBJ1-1,CASSLGGVNLGYTEAFF,TGCGCCAGCAGCTTGGGAGGTGTCAATTTGGGGTACACTGAAGCTTTCTTT
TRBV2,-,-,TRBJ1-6,CASSSGDGNSPLHF,TGTGCCAGCAGTTCCGGGGACGGGAATTCACCCCTCCACTTT
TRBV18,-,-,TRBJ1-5,CASSPMGNQPQHF,TGTGCCAGCTCACCAATGGGGAATCAGCCCCAGCATTTT
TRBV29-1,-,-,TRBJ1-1,CSVLPTGETEAFF,TGCAGCGTGCTCCCAACAGGCGAAACTGAAGCTTTCTTT
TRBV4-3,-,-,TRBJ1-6,CASSQEMRGGSPLHF,TGCGCCAGCAGCCAAGAGATGAGGGGAGGATCACCCCTCCACTTT
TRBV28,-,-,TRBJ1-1,CASSFPGLGNTEAFF,TGTGCCAGCAGTTTCCCCGGGTTGGGGAACACTGAAGCTTTCTTT
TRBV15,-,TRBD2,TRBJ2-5,CATSRGWTSGDGETQYF,TGTGCCACCAGCAGAGGATGGACTAGCGGGGACGGAGAGACCCAGTACTTC
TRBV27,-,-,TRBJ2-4,CASRVQGKDIQYF,TGTGCCAGCAGGGTACAGGGAAAAGACATTCAGTACTTC
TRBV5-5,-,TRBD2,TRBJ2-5,CASIDLTPSGQETQYF,TGTGCCAGCATCGACCTTACCCCTAGCGGACAAGAGACCCAGTACTTC
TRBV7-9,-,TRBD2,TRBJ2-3,CASSFPILAGSTDTQYF,TGTGCCAGCAGCTTCCCTATCCTAGCGGGAAGCACAGATACGCAGTATTTT
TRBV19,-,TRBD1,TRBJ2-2,CASSIDPTGTNTGELFF,TGTGCCAGTAGTATAGACCCGACAGGGACGAACACCGGGGAGCTGTTTTTT
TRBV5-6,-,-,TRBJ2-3,CASSRGLAQDTQYF,TGTGCCAGCAGCCGGGGCCTAGCCCAAGATACGCAGTATTTT
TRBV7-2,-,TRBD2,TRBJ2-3,CASSLQWGGRTDTQYF,TGTGCCAGCAGCTTACAATGGGGGGGACGCACAGATACGCAGTATTTT
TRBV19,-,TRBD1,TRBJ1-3,CASSAHRGVFSGNTIYF,TGTGCCAGTAGTGCGCACAGGGGGGTATTCTCTGGAAACACCATATATTTT
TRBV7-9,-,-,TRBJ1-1,CASTPNTEAFF,TGTGCCAGCACCCCGAACACTGAAGCTTTCTTT
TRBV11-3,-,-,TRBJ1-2,CASSLGGDYGYTF,TGTGCCAGCAGCTTAGGAGGGGACTATGGCTACACCTTC
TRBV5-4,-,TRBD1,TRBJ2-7,CASSMEQGVVEQYF,TGTGCCAGCAGCATGGAGCAGGGGGTCGTCGAGCAGTACTTC
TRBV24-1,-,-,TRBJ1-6,CATSRGSGNSPLHF,TGTGCCACCTCTCGAGGCTCAGGAAATTCACCCCTCCACTTT
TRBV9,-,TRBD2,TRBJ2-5,CASSVESGGEETQYF,TGTGCCAGCAGCGTAGAAAGCGGGGGGGAGGAGACCCAGTACTTC
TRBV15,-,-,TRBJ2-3,CATSRDLGDTDTQYF,TGTGCCACCAGCAGAGATCTCGGGGATACAGATACGCAGTATTTT
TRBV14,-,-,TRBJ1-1,CASRPDTTLTEAFF,TGTGCCAGCAGACCGGACACAACTCTCACTGAAGCTTTCTTT
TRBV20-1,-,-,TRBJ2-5,CSARAGETQYF,TGCAGTGCTAGAGCGGGGGAGACCCAGTACTTC
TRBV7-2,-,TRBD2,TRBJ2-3,CASSLEQRGIADTQYF,TGTGCCAGCAGCTTAGAGCAGCGGGGGATCGCAGATACGCAGTATTTT
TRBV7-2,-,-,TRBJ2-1,CASSEALHYNEQFF,TGTGCCAGCAGCGAGGCCCTTCACTACAATGAGCAGTTCTTC
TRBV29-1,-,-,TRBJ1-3,CSVEESRIGNTIYF,TGCAGCGTTGAAGAAAGCAGAATCGGAAACACCATATATTTT
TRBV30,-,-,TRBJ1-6,CAWMLGGIGGSYNSPLHF,TGTGCCTGGATGTTGGGGGGAATAGGGGGGTCCTATAATTCACCCCTCCACTTT
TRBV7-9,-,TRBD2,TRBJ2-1,CASSSGTSGYNEQFF,TGTGCCAGCAGTTCCGGGACTAGCGGATACAATGAGCAGTTCTTC